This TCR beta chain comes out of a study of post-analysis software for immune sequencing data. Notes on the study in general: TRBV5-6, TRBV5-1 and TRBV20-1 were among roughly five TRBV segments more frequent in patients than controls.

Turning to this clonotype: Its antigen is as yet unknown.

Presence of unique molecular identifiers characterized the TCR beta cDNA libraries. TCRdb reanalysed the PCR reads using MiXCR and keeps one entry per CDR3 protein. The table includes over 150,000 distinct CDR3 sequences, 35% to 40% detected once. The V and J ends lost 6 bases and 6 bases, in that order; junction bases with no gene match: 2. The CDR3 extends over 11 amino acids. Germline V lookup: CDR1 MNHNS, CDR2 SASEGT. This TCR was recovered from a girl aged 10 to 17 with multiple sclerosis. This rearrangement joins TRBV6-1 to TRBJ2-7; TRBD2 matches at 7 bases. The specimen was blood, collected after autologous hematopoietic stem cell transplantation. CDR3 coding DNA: TGTGCCAGCAGCTGGACTAGCGAGCAGTACTTC. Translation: CASSWTSEQYF.